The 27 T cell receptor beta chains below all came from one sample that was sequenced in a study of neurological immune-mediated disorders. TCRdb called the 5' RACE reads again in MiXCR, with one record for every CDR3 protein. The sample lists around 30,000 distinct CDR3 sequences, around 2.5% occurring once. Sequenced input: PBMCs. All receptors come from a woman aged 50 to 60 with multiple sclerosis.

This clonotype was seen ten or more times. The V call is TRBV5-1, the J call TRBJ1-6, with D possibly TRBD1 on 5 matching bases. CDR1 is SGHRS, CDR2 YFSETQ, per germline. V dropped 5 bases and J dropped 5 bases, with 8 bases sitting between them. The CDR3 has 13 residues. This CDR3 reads CASRDTNNSPLHF. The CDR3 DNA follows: TGCGCCAGCAGGGACACCAATAATTCACCCCTCCACTTT.

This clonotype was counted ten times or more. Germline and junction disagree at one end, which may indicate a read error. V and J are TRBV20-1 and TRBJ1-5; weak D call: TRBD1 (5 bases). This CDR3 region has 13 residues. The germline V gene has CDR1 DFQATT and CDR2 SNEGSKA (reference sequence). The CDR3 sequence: CSARGREDQPQNF. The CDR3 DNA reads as TGCAGTGCTAGAGGCAGGGAGGATCAGCCCCAGAATTTT.

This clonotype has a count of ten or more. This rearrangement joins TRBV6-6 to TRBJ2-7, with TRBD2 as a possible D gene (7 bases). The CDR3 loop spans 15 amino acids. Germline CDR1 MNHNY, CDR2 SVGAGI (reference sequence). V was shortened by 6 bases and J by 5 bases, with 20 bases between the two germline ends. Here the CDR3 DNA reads TGTGCCAGCAGCCTCCGGGGGGATGGACAGAACGAGCAGTACTTC. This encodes CASSLRGDGQNEQYF.

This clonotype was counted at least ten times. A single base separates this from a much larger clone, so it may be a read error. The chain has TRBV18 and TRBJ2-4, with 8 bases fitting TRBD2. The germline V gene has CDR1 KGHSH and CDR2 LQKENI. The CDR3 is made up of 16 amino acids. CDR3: CASSPLAGLAKKIQYF. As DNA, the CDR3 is TGTGCCAGCTCACCACTAGCGGGGCTAGCCAAAAAAATTCAGTACTTC.

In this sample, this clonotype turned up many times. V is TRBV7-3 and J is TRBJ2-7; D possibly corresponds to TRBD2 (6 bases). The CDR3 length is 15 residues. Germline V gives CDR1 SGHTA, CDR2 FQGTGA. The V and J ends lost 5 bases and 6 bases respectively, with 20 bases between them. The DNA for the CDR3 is TGTGCCAGCAGCAAGATTAGCGGTCCGGACGTCGAGCAGTACTTC. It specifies CASSKISGPDVEQYF.

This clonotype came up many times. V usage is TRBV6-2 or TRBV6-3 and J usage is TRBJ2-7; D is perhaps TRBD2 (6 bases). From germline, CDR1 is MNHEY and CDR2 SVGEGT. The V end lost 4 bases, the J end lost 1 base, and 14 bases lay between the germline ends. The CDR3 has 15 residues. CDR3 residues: CASSWRAGTSYEQYF. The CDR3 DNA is TGTGCCAGCAGTTGGAGGGCAGGGACTTCCTACGAGCAGTACTTC.

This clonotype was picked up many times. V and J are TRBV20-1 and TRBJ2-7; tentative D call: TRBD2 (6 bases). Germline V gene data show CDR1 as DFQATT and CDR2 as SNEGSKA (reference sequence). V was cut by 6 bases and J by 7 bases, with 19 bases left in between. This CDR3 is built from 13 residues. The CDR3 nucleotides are TGCAGTGCCGCGGTACAGAGCCGGGGGGAGCAGTACTTC. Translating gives CSAAVQSRGEQYF.

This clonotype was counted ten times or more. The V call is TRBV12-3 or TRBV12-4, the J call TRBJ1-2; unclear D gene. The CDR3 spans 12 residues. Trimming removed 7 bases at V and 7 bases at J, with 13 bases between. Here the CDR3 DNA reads TGTGCCAGCAAACCGGTCGGAGGTGGCTACACCTTC. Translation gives CASKPVGGGYTF.

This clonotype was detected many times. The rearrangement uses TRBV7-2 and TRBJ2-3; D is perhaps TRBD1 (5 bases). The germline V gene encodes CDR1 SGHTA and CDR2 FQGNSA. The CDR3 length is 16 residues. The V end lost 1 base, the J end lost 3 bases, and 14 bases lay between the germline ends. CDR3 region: CASSLVPGLFTDTQYF. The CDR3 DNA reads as TGTGCCAGCAGCTTAGTTCCAGGGCTCTTTACAGATACGCAGTATTTT. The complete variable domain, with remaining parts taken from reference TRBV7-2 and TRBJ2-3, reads GAGVSQSPSNKVTEKGKDVELRCDPISGHTALYWYRQSLGQGLEFLIYFQGNSAPDKSGLPSDRFSAERTGGSVSTLTIQRTQQEDSAVYLCASSLVPGLFTDTQYFGPGTRLTVL.

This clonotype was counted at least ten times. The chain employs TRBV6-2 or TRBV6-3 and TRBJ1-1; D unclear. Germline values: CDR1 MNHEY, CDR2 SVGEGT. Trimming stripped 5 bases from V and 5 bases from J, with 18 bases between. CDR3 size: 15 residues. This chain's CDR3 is CASSQSTGMGTEAFF. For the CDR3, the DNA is TGTGCCAGCAGTCAATCCACTGGGATGGGAACTGAAGCTTTCTTT.

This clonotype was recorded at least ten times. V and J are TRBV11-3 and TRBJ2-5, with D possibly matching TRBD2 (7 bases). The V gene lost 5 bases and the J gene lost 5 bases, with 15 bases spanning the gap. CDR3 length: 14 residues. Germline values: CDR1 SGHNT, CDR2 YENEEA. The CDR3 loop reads CASSAGGQGETQYF. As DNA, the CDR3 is TGTGCCAGCAGCGCCGGGGGGCAGGGGGAGACCCAGTACTTC. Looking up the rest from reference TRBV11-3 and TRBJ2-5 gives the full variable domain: EAGVVQSPRYKIIEKKQPVAFWCNPISGHNTLYWYLQNLGQGPELLIRYENEEAVDDSQLPKDRFSAERLKGVDSTLKIQPAELGDSAVYLCASSAGGQGETQYFGPGTRLLVL.

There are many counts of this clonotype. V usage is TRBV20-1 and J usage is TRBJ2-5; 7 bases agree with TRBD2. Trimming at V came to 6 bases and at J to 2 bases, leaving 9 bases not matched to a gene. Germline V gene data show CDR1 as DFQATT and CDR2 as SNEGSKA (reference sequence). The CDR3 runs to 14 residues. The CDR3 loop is CSAGTSAAQETQYF. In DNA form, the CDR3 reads TGCAGTGCGGGCACTAGCGCCGCTCAAGAGACCCAGTACTTC.

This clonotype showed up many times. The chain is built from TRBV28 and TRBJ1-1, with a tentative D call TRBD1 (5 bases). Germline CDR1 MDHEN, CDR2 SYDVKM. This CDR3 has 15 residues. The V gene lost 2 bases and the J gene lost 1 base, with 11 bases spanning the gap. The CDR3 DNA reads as TGTGCCAGCAGTTTAGGCGGGACCGGGAACACTGAAGCTTTCTTT. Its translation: CASSLGGTGNTEAFF. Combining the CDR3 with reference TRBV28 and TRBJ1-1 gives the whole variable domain DVKVTQSSRYLVKRTGEKVFLECVQDMDHENMFWYRQDPGLGLRLIYFSYDVKMKEKGDIPEGYSVSREKKERFSLILESASTNQTSMYLCASSLGGTGNTEAFFGQGTRLTVV.

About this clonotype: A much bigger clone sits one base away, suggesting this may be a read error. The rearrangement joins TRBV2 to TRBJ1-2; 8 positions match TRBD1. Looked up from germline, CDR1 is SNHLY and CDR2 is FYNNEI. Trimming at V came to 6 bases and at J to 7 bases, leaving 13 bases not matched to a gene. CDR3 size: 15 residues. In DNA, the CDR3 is TGTGCCAGCAGGGAGATCCTGGACAGGGCGTCTGGCTACACCTTC. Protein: CASREILDRASGYTF.

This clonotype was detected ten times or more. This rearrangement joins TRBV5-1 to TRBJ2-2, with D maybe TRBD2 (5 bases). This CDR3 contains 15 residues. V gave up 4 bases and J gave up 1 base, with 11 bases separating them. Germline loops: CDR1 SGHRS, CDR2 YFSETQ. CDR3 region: CASSMRTGNTGELFF. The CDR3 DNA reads TGCGCCAGCAGCATGAGGACTGGGAACACCGGGGAGCTGTTTTTT. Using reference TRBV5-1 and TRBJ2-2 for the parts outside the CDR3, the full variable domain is KAGVTQTPRYLIKTRGQQVTLSCSPISGHRSVSWYQQTPGQGLQFLFEYFSETQRNKGNFPGRFSGRQFSNSRSEMNVSTLELGDSALYLCASSMRTGNTGELFFGEGSRLTVL.

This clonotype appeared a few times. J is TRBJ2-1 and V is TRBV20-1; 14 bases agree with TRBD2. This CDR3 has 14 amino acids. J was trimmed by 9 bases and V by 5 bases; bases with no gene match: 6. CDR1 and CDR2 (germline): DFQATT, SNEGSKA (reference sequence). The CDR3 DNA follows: TGCAGTGCTCCTTGGACTAGCGGGGGGCGTGAGCAGTTCTTC. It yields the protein CSAPWTSGGREQFF.

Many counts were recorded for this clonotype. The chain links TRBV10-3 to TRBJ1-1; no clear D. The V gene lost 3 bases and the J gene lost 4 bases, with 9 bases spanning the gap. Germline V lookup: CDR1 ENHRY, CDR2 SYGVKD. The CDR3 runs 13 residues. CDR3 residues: CAISDRSSTEAFF. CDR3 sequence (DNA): TGTGCCATCAGTGACAGGTCTTCCACTGAAGCTTTCTTT.

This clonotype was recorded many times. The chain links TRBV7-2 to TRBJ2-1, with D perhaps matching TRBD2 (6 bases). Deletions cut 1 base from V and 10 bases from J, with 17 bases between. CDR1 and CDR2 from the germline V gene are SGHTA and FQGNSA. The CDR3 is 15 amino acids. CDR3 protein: CASSLGAGRGGEQFF. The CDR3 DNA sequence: TGTGCCAGCAGCTTAGGGGCAGGCCGTGGGGGGGAGCAGTTCTTC.

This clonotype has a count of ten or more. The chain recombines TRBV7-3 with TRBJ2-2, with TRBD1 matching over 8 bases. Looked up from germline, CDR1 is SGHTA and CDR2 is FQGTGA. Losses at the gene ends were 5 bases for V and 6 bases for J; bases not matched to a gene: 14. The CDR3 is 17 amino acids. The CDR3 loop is CASSPNLGQGAAGELFF. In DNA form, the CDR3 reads TGTGCCAGCAGCCCGAATCTGGGGCAGGGGGCGGCCGGGGAGCTGTTTTTT.

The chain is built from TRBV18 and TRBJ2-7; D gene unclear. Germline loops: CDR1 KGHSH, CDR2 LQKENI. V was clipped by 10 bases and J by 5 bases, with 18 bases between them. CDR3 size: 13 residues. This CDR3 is CATKTRFGDEQYF. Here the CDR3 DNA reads TGTGCCACCAAAACCCGATTCGGCGACGAGCAGTACTTC. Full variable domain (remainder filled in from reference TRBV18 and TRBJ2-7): NAGVMQNPRHLVRRRGQEARLRCSPMKGHSHVYWYRQLPEEGLKFMVYLQKENIIDESGMPKERFSAEFPKEGPSILRIQQVVRGDSAAYFCATKTRFGDEQYFGPGTRLTVT.

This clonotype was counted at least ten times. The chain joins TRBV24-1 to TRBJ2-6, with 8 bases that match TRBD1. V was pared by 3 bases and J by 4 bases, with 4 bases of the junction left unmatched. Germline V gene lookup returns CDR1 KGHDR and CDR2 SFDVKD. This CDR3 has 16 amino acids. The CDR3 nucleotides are TGTGCCACCAGTGATCGGACAGGGTTGGGGGCCAACGTCCTGACTTTC. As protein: CATSDRTGLGANVLTF.

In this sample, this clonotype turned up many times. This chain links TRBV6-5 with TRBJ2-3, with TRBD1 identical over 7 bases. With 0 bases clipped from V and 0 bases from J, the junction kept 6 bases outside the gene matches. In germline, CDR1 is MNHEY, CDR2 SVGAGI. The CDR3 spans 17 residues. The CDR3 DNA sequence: TGTGCCAGCAGTTACTCAAGGGGGCCTGCTAGCACAGATACGCAGTATTTT. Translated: CASSYSRGPASTDTQYF.

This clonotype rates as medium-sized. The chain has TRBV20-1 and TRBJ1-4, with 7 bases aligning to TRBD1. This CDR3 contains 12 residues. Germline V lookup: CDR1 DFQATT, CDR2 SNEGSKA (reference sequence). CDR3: CREGTETEKLFF. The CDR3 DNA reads TGCAGAGAGGGGACAGAAACTGAAAAACTGTTTTTT.

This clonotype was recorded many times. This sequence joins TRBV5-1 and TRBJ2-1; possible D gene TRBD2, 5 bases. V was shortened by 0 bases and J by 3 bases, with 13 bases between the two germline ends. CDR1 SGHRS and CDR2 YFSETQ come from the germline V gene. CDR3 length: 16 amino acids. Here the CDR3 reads CASSLAPGKVYNEQFF. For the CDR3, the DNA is TGCGCCAGCAGCTTGGCCCCGGGAAAAGTCTACAATGAGCAGTTCTTC. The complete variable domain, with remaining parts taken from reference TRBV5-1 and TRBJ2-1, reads KAGVTQTPRYLIKTRGQQVTLSCSPISGHRSVSWYQQTPGQGLQFLFEYFSETQRNKGNFPGRFSGRQFSNSRSEMNVSTLELGDSALYLCASSLAPGKVYNEQFFGPGTRLTVL.

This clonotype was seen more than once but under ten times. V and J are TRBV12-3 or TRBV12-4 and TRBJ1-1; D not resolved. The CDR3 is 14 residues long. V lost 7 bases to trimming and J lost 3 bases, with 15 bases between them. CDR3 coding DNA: TGTGCCAGCACCGGCGGAGGTAGGGACACTGAAGCTTTCTTT. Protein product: CASTGGGRDTEAFF.

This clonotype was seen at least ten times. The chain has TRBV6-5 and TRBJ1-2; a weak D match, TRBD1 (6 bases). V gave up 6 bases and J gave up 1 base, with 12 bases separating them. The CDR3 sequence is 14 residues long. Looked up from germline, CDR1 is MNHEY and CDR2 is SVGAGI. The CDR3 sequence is CASRLTGNNYGYTF. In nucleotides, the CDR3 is TGTGCCAGCAGACTAACAGGGAATAACTATGGCTACACCTTC.

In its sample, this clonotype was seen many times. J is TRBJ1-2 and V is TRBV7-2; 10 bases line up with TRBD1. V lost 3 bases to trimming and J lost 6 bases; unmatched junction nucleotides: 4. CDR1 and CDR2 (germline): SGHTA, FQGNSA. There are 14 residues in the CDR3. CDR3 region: CASSFGQGEDGYTF. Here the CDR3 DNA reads TGTGCCAGCAGCTTTGGACAGGGGGAGGATGGCTACACCTTC.